This T cell receptor (beta chain) is drawn from a study of a mutant IDH1 vaccine in newly diagnosed glioma. Looking at the study overall: Radiotherapy alone preceded vaccination by 4-6 weeks; alternatively, vaccination started with temozolomide cycles. Radiotherapy, temozolomide, or both had been given previously, and both were given to most. Treated patients showed a male proportion of roughly 62%, a female proportion of about 40%, and a mean age of roughly 40 years. Study outcomes and limitations: A vaccine-induced immune response developed in approximately 94% of the patients.

Worth noting for this clone: Its specificity is not known.

The time point is: week 23, last vaccination. Doses comprised 300 ug of mutant IDH1 20-mer peptide each, plus topical imiquimod. TCRdb's table, derived via immunoSEQ multiplex PCR, lists solely in-frame clones and lacks some. The top ten hold roughly 8.8% of the sample, which has around 56,000 clones, about three quarters seen once. Per germline, CDR1 MNHNY and CDR2 SVGAGI (reference sequence). This CDR3 is built from 16 residues. J gave up 5 bases and V 6 bases, and 9 bases lay outside the gene matches. This TCR was sampled from a middle-aged woman with glioma. Some clones in this sample may be carry-over from other donors' samples. The J gene is TRBJ2-1, the V gene TRBV6-6, with 11 nucleotides matching TRBD2. This material consisted of PBMCs, taken from a glioma patient whose treatment included an IDH1 peptide vaccine. The CDR3 spells CASRSGSGGEHNEQFF. The CDR3 DNA reads TGTGCCAGCAGGAGCGGTAGCGGGGGGGAACACAATGAGCAGTTCTTC.